This T cell receptor (beta chain) was recovered during a study of breast tumors, draining lymph nodes, adjacent tissues. TCRdb re-called the multiplex PCR reads through MiXCR, storing one row per CDR3 protein. Of some 170,000 distinct CDR3 sequences in the sample, 33% were seen once. V dropped 1 base and J dropped 4 bases, with 5 bases sitting between them. This CDR3 has 13 residues. CDR1 is MDHEN, CDR2 SYDVKM, per germline. Breast cancer patients provided tissue from their axillary draining lymph nodes. This clonotype has ten or more counts. Sequencing used axillary lymph node tissue. The clonotype originates from a female donor with breast cancer. Some clones in this sample may be carry-over from other donors' samples. The chain joins TRBV28 to TRBJ1-5; unclear D gene. This CDR3 reads CASSLYRNQPQHF. CDR3 sequence (DNA): TGTGCCAGCAGTTTATACAGAAATCAGCCCCAGCATTTT.